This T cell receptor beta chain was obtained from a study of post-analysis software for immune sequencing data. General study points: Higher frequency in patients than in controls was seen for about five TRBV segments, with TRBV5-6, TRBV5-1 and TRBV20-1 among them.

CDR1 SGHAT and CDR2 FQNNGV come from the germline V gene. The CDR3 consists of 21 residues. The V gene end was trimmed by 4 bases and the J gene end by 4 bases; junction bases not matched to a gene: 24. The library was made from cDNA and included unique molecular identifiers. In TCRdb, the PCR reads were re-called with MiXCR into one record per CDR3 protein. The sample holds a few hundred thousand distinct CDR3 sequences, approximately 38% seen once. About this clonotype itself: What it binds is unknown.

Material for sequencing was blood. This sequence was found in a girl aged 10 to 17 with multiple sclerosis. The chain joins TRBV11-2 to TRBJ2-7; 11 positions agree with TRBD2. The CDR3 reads CASSSMWKLAGDQVHIYEQYF. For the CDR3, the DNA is TGTGCCAGCAGCTCCATGTGGAAACTAGCGGGAGACCAGGTGCACATTTACGAGCAGTACTTC.